A selection of T cell receptor beta chains follows, all from one sample in a study of molecular identifiers for immune sequencing clone quantification. MiXCR was run by TCRdb on the PCR reads, yielding one entry per CDR3 protein. The data contain hundreds of thousands of distinct CDR3 sequences, under 25% of them singletons. Sequencing input: naive CD8+ T cells from blood, with Jurkat cell RNA spiked in. The receptors were sampled from a human donor in good health. Some libraries in this study had Jurkat cell RNA spiked in. CDR3s include the opening cysteine and the closing phenylalanine or tryptophan. The D gene is left open where the match is weak. Clone size is stated in some rows and not others, as once, few, many or a class when expanded.

length	D	size	V	J	DNA	CDR3
14	NA	many	TRBV4-3	TRBJ1-1	TGCGCCAGCAGCCAAGATGTAGGAAACACTGAAGCTTTCTTT	CASSQDVGNTEAFF
11	NA	many	TRBV7-9	TRBJ2-4	TGTGCCAGCAGCTTAGGGTACATTCAGTACTTC	CASSLGYIQYF
15	NA	few	TRBV19	TRBJ2-7	TGTGCCAGTAGTCCTTCCGGGGGCCTCGGTTACGAGCAGTACTTC	CASSPSGGLGYEQYF
11	NA	many	TRBV6-6	TRBJ2-7	TGTGCCAGCAGTTACGATCGCGAGCAGTACTTC	CASSYDREQYF
16	NA	once	TRBV3-1	TRBJ1-2	TGTGCAAGCAACCAAGACGCCAAGGTCTATCACTATGGCTACACCTTC	CASNQDAKVYHYGYTF
15	NA	few	TRBV7-9	TRBJ2-5	TGTGCCAGCAGCTCATGGCGGACACTCGAAGAGACCCAGTACTTC	CASSSWRTLEETQYF
17	TRBD1	few	TRBV6-5	TRBJ1-4	TGTGCCAGCAGTTACGAAGGACAGGGTGTACCTAATGAAAAACTGTTTTTT	CASSYEGQGVPNEKLFF
16	NA	few	TRBV4-2	TRBJ2-1	TGTGCCAGCAGCCCGAAGGAAGGGTCCTACTACAATGAGCAGTTCTTC	CASSPKEGSYYNEQFF
16	TRBD1	NA	TRBV4-3	TRBJ2-1	TGCGCCAGCAGCCAACTGGGACAGGGTATGTACAATGGGCAGTTGTTC	CASSQLGQGMYNGQLF
14	TRBD1	few	TRBV7-9	TRBJ2-7	TGTGCCAGCAGCCAAGGGACAGGGGAGGGCGAGCAGTACTTC	CASSQGTGEGEQYF
11	NA	many	TRBV9	TRBJ2-3	TGTGCCAGCAGCGACACAGATACGCAGTATTTT	CASSDTDTQYF
19	NA	many	TRBV20-1	TRBJ2-3	TGCAGTGCTAGAGATTTTTTGGGTGGGGGGCAGACTAGCACAGATACGCAGTATTTT	CSARDFLGGGQTSTDTQYF
17	NA	many	TRBV7-8	TRBJ1-1	TGTGCCAGCAGCTTAGGGTGGCGGGGGAAATATCTGACTGAAGCTTTCTTT	CASSLGWRGKYLTEAFF
13	NA	few	TRBV10-3	TRBJ2-7	TGTGCCATCAGTGATGACCGGTCCTACGAGCAGTACTTC	CAISDDRSYEQYF
18	NA	many	TRBV6-5	TRBJ2-6	TGTGCCAGCAGGACGTTCGACAGGCTCCGGTCTGGGGCCAACGTCCTGACTTTC	CASRTFDRLRSGANVLTF
14	TRBD1	NA	TRBV20-1	TRBJ2-1	TGCAGTGCTCCCCCGGACAGGGGGTTCGGTGAGCAGTTCTTC	CSAPPDRGFGEQFF
17	TRBD2	NA	TRBV7-9	TRBJ2-7	TGTGCCAGCAGCTCGGGACTAGCGCCCCCCGGGGGATACGAGCAGTACTTC	CASSSGLAPPGGYEQYF
15	NA	few	TRBV4-3	TRBJ1-1	TGCGCCAGCAGCCCCGTCTTGACAACGAACACTGAAGCTTTCTTT	CASSPVLTTNTEAFF
16	TRBD1	NA	TRBV5-1	TRBJ2-1	TGCGCCAGCAGCTTGTACCGGGACAGGGGATACAATGAGCAGTTCTTC	CASSLYRDRGYNEQFF
14	TRBD2	many	TRBV7-8	TRBJ2-5	TGTGCCAGCAGCCCAAGACTAGCGCAAGAGACCCAGTACTTC	CASSPRLAQETQYF
13	TRBD1	many	TRBV30	TRBJ2-3	TGTGCCTGGGGACAGGCCTCGCCAGATACGCAGTATTTT	CAWGQASPDTQYF
14	NA	NA	TRBV11-2	TRBJ1-4	TGTGCCAGCAGCTTCGACAGGACCAATGAAAAACTGTTTTTT	CASSFDRTNEKLFF
17	NA	once	TRBV5-6	TRBJ2-7	TGTGCCAGCAGCATGTTTGAGGTTCTGGGGGCTAGGTACGAGCAGTACTTC	CASSMFEVLGARYEQYF
14	NA	many	TRBV7-9	TRBJ2-3	TGTGCCAGCAGTCTAGGGACTAGCACAGATACGCAGTATTTT	CASSLGTSTDTQYF
14	TRBD2	many	TRBV29-1	TRBJ2-5	TGCAGCGTCCGACTAGCGGGGTACCAAGAGACCCAGTACTTC	CSVRLAGYQETQYF
12	NA	many	TRBV19	TRBJ2-1	TGTGCCAGTAGTAATGCGGTCGATGAGCAGTTCTTC	CASSNAVDEQFF